This T cell receptor beta chain appears in the sequencing data of a study of shared clonotypes between healthy human individuals. Assay: immunoSEQ multiplex PCR; the TCRdb copy retains only in-frame clones and omits some. Of hundreds of thousands of clones in the sample, approximately 95% were seen once. With 2 bases removed from V and 4 bases from J, the gap between germline ends came to 12 bases. The CDR3 is 14 residues long. Germline CDR1 reads KGHSH; CDR2 reads LQKENI. The rearrangement links TRBV18 to TRBJ2-7, with D perhaps TRBD2 (6 bases). This sequence was found in a woman aged 25 to 39 in good health. The sequencing sample was made of naive CD4+ T cells sorted from blood. Indicated subset: CD45RA+ positively selected. CDR3 nucleotide sequence: TGTGCCAGCTCACCAGTTGCCCTAGCGTACGAGCAGTACTTC. It codes for CASSPVALAYEQYF.